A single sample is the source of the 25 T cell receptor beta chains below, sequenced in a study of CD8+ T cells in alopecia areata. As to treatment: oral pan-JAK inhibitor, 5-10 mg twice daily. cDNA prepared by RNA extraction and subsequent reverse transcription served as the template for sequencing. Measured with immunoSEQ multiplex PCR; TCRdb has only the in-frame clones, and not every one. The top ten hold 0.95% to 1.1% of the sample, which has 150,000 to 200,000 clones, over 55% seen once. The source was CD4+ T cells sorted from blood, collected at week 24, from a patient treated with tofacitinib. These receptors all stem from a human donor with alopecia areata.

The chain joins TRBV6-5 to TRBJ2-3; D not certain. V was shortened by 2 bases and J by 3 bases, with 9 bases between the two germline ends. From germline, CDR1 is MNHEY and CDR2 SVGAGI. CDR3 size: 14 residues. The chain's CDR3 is CASSYGDTTDTQYF. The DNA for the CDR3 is TGTGCCAGCAGTTACGGCGATACTACAGATACGCAGTATTTT.

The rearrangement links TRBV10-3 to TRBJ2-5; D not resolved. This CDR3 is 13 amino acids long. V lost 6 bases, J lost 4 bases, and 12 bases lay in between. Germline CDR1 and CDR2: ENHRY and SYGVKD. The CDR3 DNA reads TGTGCCATCAGATATGGTGGTTCAGAGACCCAGTACTTC. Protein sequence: CAIRYGGSETQYF.

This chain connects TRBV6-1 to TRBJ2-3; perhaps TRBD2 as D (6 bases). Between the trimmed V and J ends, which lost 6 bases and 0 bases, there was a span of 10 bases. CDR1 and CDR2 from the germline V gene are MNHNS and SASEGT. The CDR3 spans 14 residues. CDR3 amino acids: CASRIGTSTDTQYF. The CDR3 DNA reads TGTGCCAGCAGAATTGGGACTAGCACAGATACGCAGTATTTT.

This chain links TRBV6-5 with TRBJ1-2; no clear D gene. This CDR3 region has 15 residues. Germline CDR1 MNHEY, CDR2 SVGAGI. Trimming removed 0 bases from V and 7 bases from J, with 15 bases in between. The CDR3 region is CASSYSRGQAGGYTF. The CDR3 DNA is TGTGCCAGCAGTTACTCGAGAGGGCAGGCCGGTGGCTACACCTTC.

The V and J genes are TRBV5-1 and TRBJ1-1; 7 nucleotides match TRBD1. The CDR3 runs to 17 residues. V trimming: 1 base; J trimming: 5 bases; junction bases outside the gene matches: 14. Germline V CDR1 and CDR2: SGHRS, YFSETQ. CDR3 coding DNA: TGCGCCAGCAGCTTGCTCGACGGAAACAGGGGAGGTACTGAAGCTTTCTTT. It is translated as CASSLLDGNRGGTEAFF.

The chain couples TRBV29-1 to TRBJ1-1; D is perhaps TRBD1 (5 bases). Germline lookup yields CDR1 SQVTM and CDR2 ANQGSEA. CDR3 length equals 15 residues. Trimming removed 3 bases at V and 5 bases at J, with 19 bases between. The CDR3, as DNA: TGCAGCGTTGACCCCGCGGGGGGTGGGGTGACTGAAGCTTTCTTT. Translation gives CSVDPAGGGVTEAFF.

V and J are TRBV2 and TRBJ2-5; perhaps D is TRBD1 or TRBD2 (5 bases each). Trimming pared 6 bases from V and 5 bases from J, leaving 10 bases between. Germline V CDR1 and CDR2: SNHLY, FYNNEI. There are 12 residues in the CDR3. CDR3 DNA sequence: TGTGCCAGCAGCGTAGAGGGGGAGACCCAGTACTTC. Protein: CASSVEGETQYF.

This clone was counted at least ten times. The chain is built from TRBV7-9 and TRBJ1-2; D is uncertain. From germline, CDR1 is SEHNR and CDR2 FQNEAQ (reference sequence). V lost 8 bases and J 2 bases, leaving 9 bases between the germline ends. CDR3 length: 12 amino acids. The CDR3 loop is CASSTENYGYTF. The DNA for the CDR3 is TGTGCCAGCTCGACCGAAAACTATGGCTACACCTTC.

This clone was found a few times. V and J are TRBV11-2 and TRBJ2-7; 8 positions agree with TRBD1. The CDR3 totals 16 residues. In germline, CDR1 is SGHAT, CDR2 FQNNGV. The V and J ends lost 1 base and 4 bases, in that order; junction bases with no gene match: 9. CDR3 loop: CASSLGYRQGAYEQYF. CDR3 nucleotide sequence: TGTGCCAGCAGCTTAGGGTATCGGCAGGGGGCTTACGAGCAGTACTTC.

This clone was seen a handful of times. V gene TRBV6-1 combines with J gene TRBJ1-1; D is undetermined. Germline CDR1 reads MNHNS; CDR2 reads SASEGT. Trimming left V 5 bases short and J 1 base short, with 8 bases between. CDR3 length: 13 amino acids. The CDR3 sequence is CASSPQRNTEAFF. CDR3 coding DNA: TGTGCCAGCAGTCCACAAAGGAACACTGAAGCTTTCTTT.

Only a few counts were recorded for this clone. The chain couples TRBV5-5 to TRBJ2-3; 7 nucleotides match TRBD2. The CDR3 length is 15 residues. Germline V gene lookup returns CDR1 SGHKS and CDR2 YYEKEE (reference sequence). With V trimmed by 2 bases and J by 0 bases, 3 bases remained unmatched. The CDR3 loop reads CASSFLAASTDTQYF. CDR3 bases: TGTGCCAGCAGCTTCCTAGCGGCTAGCACAGATACGCAGTATTTT.

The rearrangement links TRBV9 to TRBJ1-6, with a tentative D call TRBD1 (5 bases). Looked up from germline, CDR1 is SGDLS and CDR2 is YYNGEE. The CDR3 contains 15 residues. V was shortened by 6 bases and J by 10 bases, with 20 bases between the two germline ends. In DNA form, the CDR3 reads TGTGCCAGCAACATGGGTGCAGGGAATGGATCACCCCTCCACTTT. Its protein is CASNMGAGNGSPLHF.

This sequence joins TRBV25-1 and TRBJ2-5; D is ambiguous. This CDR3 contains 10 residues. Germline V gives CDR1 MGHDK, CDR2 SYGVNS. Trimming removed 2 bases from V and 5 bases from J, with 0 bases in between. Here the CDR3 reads CASSEETQYF. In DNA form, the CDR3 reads TGTGCCAGCAGTGAAGAGACCCAGTACTTC. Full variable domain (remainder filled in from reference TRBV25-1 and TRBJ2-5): EADIYQTPRYLVIGTGKKITLECSQTMGHDKMYWYQQDPGMELHLIHYSYGVNSTEKGDLSSESTVSRIRTEHFPLTLESARPSHTSQYLCASSEETQYFGPGTRLLVL.

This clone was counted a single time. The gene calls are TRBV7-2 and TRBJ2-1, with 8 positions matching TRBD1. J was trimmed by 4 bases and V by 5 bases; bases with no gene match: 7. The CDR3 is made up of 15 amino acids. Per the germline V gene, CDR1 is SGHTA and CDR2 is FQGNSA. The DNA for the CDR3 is TGTGCCAGCAGCCTAGGACAGGGAGCGTACAATGAGCAGTTCTTC. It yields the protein CASSLGQGAYNEQFF.

The CDR3 bases are TGTGCCAGTAGTATAACCAGGGATCAGCCCCAGCATTTT. Residues: CASSITRDQPQHF. This chain uses TRBV19 with TRBJ1-5, with D perhaps TRBD1 (5 bases). Trimming left V 2 bases short and J 5 bases short, with 7 bases between. The CDR3 is 13 amino acids. Germline CDR1 is LNHDA and CDR2 is SQIVND (reference sequence).

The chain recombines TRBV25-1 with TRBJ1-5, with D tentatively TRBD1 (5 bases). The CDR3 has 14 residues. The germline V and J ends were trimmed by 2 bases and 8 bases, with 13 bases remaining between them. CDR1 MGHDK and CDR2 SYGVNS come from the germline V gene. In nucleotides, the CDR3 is TGTGCCAGCAGTGAAGGTCCAGGGTGGGAGCCCCAGCATTTT. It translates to CASSEGPGWEPQHF.

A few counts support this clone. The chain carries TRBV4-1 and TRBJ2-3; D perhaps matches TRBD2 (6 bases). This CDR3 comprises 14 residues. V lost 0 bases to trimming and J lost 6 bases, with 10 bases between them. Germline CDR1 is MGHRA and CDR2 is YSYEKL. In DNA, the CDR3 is TGCGCCAGCAGCCAAGATTCAGGGAGGGATACGCAGTATTTT. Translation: CASSQDSGRDTQYF.

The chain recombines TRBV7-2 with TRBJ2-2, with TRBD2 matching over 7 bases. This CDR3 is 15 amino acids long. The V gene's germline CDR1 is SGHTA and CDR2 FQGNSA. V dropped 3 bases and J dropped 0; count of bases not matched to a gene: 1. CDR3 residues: CASSFAGANTGELFF. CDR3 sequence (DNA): TGTGCCAGCAGCTTTGCGGGGGCGAACACCGGGGAGCTGTTTTTT.

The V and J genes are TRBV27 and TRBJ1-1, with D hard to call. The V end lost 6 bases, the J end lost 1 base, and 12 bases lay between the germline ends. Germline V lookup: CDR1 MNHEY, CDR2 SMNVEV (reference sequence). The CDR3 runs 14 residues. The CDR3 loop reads CASSPTWGNTEAFF. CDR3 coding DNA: TGTGCCAGCAGCCCAACTTGGGGGAACACTGAAGCTTTCTTT.

CDR3 sequence: CAWISKANYGYTF. The CDR3 nucleotides are TGTGCCTGGATTTCGAAAGCTAACTATGGCTACACCTTC. The rearrangement links TRBV30 to TRBJ1-2; no clear D. Per the germline V gene, CDR1 is GTSNPN and CDR2 is SVGIG (reference sequence). This CDR3 is 13 amino acids long. V was cut by 4 bases and J by 0 bases, with 9 bases left in between. Full variable domain (outside the CDR3, taken from reference TRBV30 and TRBJ1-2): SQTIHQWPATLVQPVGSPLSLECTVEGTSNPNLYWYRQAAGRGLQLLFYSVGIGQISSEVPQNLSASRPQDRQFILSSKKLLLSDSGFYLCAWISKANYGYTFGSGTRLTVV.

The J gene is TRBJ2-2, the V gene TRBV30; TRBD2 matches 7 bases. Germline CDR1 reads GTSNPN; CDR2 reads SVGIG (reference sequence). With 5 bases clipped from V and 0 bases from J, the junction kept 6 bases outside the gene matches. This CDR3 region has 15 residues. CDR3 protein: CAWGKRGANTGELFF. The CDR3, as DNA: TGTGCCTGGGGCAAGCGGGGCGCGAACACCGGGGAGCTGTTTTTT.

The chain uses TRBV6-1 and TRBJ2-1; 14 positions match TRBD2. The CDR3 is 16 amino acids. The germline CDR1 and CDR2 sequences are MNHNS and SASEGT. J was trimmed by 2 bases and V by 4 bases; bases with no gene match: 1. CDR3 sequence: CASSGTSGGPYNEQFF. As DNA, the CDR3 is TGTGCCAGCAGTGGGACTAGCGGGGGGCCCTACAATGAGCAGTTCTTC.

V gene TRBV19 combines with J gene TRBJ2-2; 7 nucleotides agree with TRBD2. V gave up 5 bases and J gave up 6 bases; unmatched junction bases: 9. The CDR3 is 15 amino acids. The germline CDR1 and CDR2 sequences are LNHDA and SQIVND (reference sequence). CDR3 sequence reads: CASSPRSGVPGELFF. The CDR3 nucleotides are TGTGCCAGTAGTCCAAGGAGCGGGGTGCCCGGGGAGCTGTTTTTT. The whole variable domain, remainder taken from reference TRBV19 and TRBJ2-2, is DGGITQSPKYLFRKEGQNVTLSCEQNLNHDAMYWYRQDPGQGLRLIYYSQIVNDFQKGDIAEGYSVSREKKESFPLTVTSAQKNPTAFYLCASSPRSGVPGELFFGEGSRLTVL.

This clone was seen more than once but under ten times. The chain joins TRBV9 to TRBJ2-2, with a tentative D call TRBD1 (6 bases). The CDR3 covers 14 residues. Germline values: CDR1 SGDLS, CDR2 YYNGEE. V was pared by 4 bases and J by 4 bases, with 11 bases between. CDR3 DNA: TGTGCCAGCAGCAACCGGGACACCACCGGGGAGCTGTTTTTT. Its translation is CASSNRDTTGELFF.

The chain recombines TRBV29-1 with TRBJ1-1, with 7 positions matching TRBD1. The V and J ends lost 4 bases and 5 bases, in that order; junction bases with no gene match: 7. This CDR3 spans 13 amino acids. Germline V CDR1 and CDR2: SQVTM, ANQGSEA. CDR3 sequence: CSVAGQYLTEAFF. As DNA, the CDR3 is TGCAGCGTTGCGGGACAGTATTTGACTGAAGCTTTCTTT. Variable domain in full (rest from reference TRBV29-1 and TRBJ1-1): SAVISQKPSRDICQRGTSLTIQCQVDSQVTMMFWYRQQPGQSLTLIATANQGSEATYESGFVIDKFPISRPNLTFSTLTVSNMSPEDSSIYLCSVAGQYLTEAFFGQGTRLTVV.